A single sample is the source of the 6 T cell receptor beta chains below, sequenced in a study of identical twins. TCRdb fed the 5' RACE reads into MiXCR, producing one record per CDR3 protein. This sample has approximately 700,000 distinct CDR3 sequences, with roughly 6% found just once. The sequencing sample was made of naive T cells sorted from blood. These receptors came from a young man in good health.

This clonotype showed up just a few times. This chain uses TRBV5-1 with TRBJ2-3, with D uncertain. CDR3 length: 15 residues. Trimming cost V 0 bases and J 0 bases, with 8 bases left between them. Looked up from germline, CDR1 is SGHRS and CDR2 is YFSETQ. The CDR3 region has the DNA TGCGCCAGCAGCTTGGTACATACGAGCACAGATACGCAGTATTTT. Encoded protein: CASSLVHTSTDTQYF.

This clonotype was seen a few times. The chain has TRBV5-1 and TRBJ2-5; D possibly corresponds to TRBD2 (5 bases). Per the germline V gene, CDR1 is SGHRS and CDR2 is YFSETQ. This CDR3 contains 16 residues. The V end was cut by 0 bases, the J end by 2 bases, with 14 bases between. DNA for the CDR3: TGCGCCAGCAGCTTGGATCGCGGTAGAGGGCAAGAGACCCAGTACTTC. Its protein product is CASSLDRGRGQETQYF.

This clonotype occurred a few times. The chain carries TRBV6-5 and TRBJ2-4; 8 bases fit TRBD1. CDR3 length: 16 amino acids. CDR1 is MNHEY, CDR2 SVGAGI, per germline. J gave up 2 bases and V 0 bases, and 3 bases lay outside the gene matches. The DNA for the CDR3 is TGTGCCAGCAGTTACTCTCAGGGGGCAACCAAAAACATTCAGTACTTC. It codes for CASSYSQGATKNIQYF.

This chain joins TRBV6-1 and TRBJ2-1; either TRBD1 or TRBD2 may supply D (5 bases each). The CDR3 is 15 amino acids. V was trimmed by 6 bases and J by 5 bases, leaving 17 bases between them. Looked up from germline, CDR1 is MNHNS and CDR2 is SASEGT. The CDR3 DNA reads TGTGCCAGCAGGGGGGTCTGGTCTAGTGACAATGAGCAGTTCTTC. Amino acid sequence: CASRGVWSSDNEQFF.

This clonotype has more than one count but fewer than ten. This chain links TRBV14 with TRBJ2-5; 11 bases match TRBD2. Germline V gives CDR1 SGHDN, CDR2 FVKESK. V lost 1 base and J lost 5; bases outside the gene matches: 3. This CDR3 is 15 amino acids long. DNA for the CDR3: TGTGCCAGCAGCCAAGTAGCGGGAGGGCGGGAGACCCAGTACTTC. This sequence encodes CASSQVAGGRETQYF.

This clonotype showed up just a few times. The chain joins TRBV29-1 to TRBJ1-1; 9 bases line up with TRBD1. V lost 4 bases, J lost 4 bases, and 4 bases stayed unmatched. CDR3 size: 13 residues. In germline, CDR1 is SQVTM, CDR2 ANQGSEA. The CDR3 DNA sequence: TGCAGCGTTGGGGTGGACAGGGGCACTGAAGCTTTCTTT. Translating it yields CSVGVDRGTEAFF.